The clone carrying this TCR beta chain has a handful of counts. Its target is unknown. The data were taken from a study of neoadjuvant anti-PD-1 for oral cavity cancer. Looking at the study overall: Most patients had three to four biweekly doses of 3 mg/kg nivolumab before resection. Study-wide results and caveats: Higher pretreatment Treg/Th17 ratios tracked higher pretreatment blood clonality. Greater tumor shrinkage accompanied bigger post-treatment sizes of preexisting clones.

Method: immunoSEQ multiplex PCR; TCRdb's copy keeps in-frame clones and lacks some. The sample records approximately 16,000 clones, 40% being singletons. The time point here: after neoadjuvant nivolumab, at surgical resection. The patients had HPV-negative, locally advanced oral cavity squamous cell carcinoma. V was clipped by 4 bases and J by 7 bases; unmatched bases: 10. The CDR3 loop spans 16 amino acids. Per germline, CDR1 SEHNR and CDR2 FQNEAQ (reference sequence). The source of this sequence is a person aged 40 to 85 with oral cavity squamous cell carcinoma. V usage is TRBV7-9 and J usage is TRBJ1-4; 9 bases line up with TRBD1. The sample here was tumor tissue, taken after nivolumab (anti-PD-1) treatment. The CDR3 loop is CASSSRQQGAGEKLFF. CDR3 nucleotide sequence: TGTGCCAGCAGCTCCAGACAACAGGGGGCGGGTGAAAAACTGTTTTTT. Full variable domain (outside the CDR3, taken from reference TRBV7-9 and TRBJ1-4): DTGVSQNPRHKITKRGQNVTFRCDPISEHNRLYWYRQTLGQGPEFLTYFQNEAQLEKSRLLSDRFSAERPKGSFSTLEIQRTEQGDSAMYLCASSSRQQGAGEKLFFGSGTQLSVL.